By share, the clone carrying this TCR beta chain counts as medium-sized. Its antigen is as yet unknown. Use of 60 Vbeta and 13 Jbeta primers characterized the PCR. The repertoire was sequenced with immunoSEQ multiplex PCR; TCRdb's copy has only in-frame clones and lacks some. This sample yields 140,000 to 150,000 clones, of which more than 60% are seen a single time; about 13% belongs to the top ten. This record belongs to a study of cytomegalovirus exposure and HLA in healthy donors. Study-wide background: Genetic ancestry analysis placed over 75% of the 400 or so donors that were genotyped in the Caucasian-associated cluster. Notes on the study in general: Later analysis identified several of the most significant clusters that appeared linked to common viral pathogens. The Asian-associated ancestry cluster reportedly had fewer N-insertions than the approximately 670-donor mean in a later analysis. Roughly uniform depth of sequencing across donors was assumed in presence/absence analyses.

After removal of 7 bases from V and 4 bases from J, the junction contained 11 bases not matched to a gene. CDR1 SNHLY and CDR2 FYNNEI come from the germline V gene. The length of the CDR3 is 15 residues. Sequencing used PBMCs. The receptor's source is a man in his forties in good health and CMV-seropositive. This rearrangement joins TRBV2 to TRBJ1-2; 8 bases are a match to TRBD1. The CDR3 reads CASKSGTGNSYGYTF. In nucleotides, the CDR3 is TGTGCCAGCAAATCCGGGACAGGCAACTCCTATGGCTACACCTTC. The full variable domain, rest sourced from reference TRBV2 and TRBJ1-2, is EPEVTQTPSHQVTQMGQEVILRCVPISNHLYFYWYRQILGQKVEFLVSFYNNEISEKSEIFDDQFSVERPDGSNFTLKIRSTKLEDSAMYFCASKSGTGNSYGYTFGSGTRLTVV.